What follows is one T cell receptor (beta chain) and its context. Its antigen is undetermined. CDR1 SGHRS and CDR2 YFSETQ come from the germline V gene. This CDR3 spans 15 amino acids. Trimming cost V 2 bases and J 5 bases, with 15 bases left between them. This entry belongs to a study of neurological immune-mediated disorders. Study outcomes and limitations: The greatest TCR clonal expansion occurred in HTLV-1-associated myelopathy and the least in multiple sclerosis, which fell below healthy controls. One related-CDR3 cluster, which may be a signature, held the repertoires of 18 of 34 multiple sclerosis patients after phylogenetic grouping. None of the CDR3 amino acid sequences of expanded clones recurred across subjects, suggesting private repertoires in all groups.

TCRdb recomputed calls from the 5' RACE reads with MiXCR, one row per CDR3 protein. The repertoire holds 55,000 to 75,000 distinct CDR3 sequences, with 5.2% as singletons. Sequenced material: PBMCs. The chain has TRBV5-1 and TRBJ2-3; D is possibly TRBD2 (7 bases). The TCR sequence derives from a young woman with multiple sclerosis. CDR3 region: CASSLHRGALDTQYF. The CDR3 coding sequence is TGCGCCAGCAGCTTACATCGGGGGGCGCTAGATACGCAGTATTTT.